This entry describes one T cell receptor (beta chain). CDR1 SGHRS and CDR2 YFSETQ come from the germline V gene. The CDR3 length is 14 residues. The V gene lost 3 bases and the J gene lost 1 base, with 10 bases spanning the gap. Profiling relied on immunoSEQ multiplex PCR, and the TCRdb table lists in-frame clones only, not all of them. The data hold approximately 200,000 clones, with 75% to 85% observed a single time. This sample is drawn from a study of cytomegalovirus exposure and HLA in healthy donors. Sample: PBMCs. This TCR came from a woman aged 30 to 39 in good health and CMV-seropositive. V and J are TRBV5-1 and TRBJ1-1; D gene uncertain. In nucleotides, the CDR3 is TGCGCCAGCAGCTCATGGGAGGGGAACACTGAAGCTTTCTTT. Protein sequence: CASSSWEGNTEAFF.